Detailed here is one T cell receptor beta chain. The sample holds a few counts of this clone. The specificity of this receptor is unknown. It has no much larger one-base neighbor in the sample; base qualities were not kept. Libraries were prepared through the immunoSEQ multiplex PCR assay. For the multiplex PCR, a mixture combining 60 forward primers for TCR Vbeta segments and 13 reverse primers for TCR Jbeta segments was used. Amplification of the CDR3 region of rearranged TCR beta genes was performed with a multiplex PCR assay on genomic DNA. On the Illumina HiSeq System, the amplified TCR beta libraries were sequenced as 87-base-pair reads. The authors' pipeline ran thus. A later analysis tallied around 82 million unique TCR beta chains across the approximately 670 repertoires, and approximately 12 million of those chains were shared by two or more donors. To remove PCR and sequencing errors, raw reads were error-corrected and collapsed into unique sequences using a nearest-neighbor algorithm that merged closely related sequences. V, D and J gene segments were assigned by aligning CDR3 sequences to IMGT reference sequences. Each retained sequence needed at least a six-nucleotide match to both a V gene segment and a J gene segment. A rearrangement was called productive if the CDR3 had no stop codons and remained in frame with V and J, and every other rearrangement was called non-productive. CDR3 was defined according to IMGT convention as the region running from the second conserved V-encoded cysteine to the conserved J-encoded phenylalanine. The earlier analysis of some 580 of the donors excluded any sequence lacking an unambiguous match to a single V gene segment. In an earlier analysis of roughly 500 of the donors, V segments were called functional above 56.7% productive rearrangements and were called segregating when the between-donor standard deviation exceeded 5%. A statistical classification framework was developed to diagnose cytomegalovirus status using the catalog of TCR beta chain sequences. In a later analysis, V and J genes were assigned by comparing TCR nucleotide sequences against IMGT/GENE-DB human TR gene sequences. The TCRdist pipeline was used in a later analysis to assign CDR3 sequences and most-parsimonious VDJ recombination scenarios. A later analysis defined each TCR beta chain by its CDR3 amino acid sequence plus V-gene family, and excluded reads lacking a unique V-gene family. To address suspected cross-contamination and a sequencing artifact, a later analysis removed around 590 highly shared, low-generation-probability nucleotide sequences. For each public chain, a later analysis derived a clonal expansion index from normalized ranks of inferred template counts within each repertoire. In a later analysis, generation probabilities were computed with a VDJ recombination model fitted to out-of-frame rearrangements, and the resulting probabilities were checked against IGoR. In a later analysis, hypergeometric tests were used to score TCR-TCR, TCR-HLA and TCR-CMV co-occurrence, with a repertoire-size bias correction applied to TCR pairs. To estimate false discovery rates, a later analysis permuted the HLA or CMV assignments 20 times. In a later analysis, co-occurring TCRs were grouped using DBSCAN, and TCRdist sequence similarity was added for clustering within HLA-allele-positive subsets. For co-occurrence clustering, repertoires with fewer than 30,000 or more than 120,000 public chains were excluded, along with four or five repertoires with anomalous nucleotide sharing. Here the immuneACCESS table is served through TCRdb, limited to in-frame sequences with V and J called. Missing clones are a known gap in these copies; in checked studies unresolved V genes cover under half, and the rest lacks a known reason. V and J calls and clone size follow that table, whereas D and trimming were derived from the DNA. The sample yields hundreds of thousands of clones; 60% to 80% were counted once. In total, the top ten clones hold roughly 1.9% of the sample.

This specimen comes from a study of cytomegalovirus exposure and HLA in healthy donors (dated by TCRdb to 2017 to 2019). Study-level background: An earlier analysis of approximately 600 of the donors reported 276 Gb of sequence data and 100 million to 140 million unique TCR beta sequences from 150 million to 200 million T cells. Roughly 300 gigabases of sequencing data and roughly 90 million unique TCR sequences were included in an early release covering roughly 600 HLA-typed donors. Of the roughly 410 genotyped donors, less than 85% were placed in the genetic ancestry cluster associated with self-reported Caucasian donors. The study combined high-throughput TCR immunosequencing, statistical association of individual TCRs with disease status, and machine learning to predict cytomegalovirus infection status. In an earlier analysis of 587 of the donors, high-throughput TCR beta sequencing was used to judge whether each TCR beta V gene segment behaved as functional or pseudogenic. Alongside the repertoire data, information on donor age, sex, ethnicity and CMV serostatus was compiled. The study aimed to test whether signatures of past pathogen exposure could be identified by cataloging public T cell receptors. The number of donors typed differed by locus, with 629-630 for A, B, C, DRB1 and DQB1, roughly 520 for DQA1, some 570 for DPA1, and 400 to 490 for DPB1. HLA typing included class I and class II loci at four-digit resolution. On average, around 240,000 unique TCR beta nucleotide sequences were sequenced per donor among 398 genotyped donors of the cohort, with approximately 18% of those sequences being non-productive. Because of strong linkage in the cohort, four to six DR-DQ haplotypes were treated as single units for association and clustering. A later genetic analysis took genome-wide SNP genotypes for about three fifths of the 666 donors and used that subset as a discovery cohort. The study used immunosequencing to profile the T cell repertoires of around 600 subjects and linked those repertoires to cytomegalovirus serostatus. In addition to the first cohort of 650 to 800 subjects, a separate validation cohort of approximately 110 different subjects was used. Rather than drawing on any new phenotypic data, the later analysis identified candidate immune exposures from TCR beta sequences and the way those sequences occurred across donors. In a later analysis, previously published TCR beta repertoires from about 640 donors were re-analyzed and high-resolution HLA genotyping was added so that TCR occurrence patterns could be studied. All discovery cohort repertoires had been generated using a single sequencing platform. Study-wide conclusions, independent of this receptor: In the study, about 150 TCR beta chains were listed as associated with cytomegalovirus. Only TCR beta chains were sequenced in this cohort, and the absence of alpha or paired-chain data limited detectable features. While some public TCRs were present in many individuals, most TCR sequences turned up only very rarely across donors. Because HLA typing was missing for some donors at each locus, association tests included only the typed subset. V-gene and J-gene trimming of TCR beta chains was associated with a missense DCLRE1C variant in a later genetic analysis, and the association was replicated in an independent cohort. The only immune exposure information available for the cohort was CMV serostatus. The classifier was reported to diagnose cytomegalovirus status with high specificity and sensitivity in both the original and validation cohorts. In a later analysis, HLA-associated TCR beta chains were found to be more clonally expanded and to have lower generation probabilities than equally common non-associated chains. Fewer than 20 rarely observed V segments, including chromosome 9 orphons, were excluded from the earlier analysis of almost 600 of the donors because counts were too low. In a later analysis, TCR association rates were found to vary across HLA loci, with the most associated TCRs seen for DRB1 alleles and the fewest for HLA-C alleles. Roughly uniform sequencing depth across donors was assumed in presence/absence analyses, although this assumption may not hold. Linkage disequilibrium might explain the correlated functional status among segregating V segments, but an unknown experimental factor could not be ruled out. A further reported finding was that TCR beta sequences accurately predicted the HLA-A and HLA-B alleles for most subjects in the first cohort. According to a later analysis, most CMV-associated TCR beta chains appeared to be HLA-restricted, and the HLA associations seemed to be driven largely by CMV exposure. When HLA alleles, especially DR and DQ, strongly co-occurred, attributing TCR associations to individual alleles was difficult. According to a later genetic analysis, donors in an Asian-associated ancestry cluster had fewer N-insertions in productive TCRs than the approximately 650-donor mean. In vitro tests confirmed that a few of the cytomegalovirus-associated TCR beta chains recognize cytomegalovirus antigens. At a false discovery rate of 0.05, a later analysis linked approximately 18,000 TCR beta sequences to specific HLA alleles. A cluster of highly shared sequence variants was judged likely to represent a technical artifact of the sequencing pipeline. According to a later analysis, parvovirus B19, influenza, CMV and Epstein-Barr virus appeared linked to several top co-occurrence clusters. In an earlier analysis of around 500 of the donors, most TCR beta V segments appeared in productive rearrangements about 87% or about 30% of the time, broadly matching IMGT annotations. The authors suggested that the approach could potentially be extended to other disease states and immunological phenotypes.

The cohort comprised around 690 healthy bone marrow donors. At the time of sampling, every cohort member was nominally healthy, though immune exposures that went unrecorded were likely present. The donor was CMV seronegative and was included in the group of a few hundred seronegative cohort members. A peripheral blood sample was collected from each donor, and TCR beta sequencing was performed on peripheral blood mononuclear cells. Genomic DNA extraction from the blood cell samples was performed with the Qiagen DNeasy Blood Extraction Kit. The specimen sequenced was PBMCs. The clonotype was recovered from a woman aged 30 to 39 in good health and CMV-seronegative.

The nucleotide sequence reads TGTGCCAGCAGCCACGGGACAGATGGCTACACCTTC. The resulting protein is CASSHGTDGYTF. The chain couples TRBV7-9 to TRBJ1-2; TRBD1 fits 7 bases in the junction. CDR1 and CDR2 (SEHNR, FQNEAQ) derive from the germline V gene (reference sequence). The CDR3, from cysteine to phenylalanine, totals 12 residues. The read is trimmed to its CDR3 DNA, 36 bases read in frame from base 1. V and J are trimmed by 5 bases and 6 bases, and the gene matches miss 3 bases of the junction.